Listed here are 11 T cell receptor beta chains from one sample, sequenced in a study of shared clonotypes between healthy human individuals. Measured with immunoSEQ multiplex PCR; TCRdb has only the in-frame clones, and not every one. The sample shows 100,000 to 120,000 clones, 65% to 75% of them seen only once. The sample taken for sequencing was memory CD8+ T cells sorted from blood. Subset noted: CD45RO+ cells pooled with CCR7-negative TemRA cells. These receptors were taken from a woman in her twenties or thirties in good health.

This chain connects TRBV6-5 to TRBJ2-7, with 13 bases lining up with TRBD2. This CDR3 has 15 amino acids. Germline CDR1 is MNHEY and CDR2 is SVGAGI. Trimming at V came to 6 bases and at J to 3 bases, leaving 5 bases not matched to a gene. The CDR3: CASRPGLAGRYEQYF. For the CDR3, the DNA is TGTGCCAGCAGGCCGGGACTAGCGGGACGCTACGAGCAGTACTTC.

The chain couples TRBV2 to TRBJ1-3; TRBD1 matches at 9 bases. CDR1 is SNHLY, CDR2 FYNNEI, per germline. The CDR3 is 13 amino acids. The V segment lost 5 bases and the J segment 7 bases; nucleotides outside the gene matches: 3. The CDR3 spells CASSTTGGNTIYF. The DNA for the CDR3 is TGTGCCAGCAGTACGACAGGGGGGAACACCATATATTTT.

The rearrangement joins TRBV6-1 to TRBJ2-7, with D perhaps TRBD2 (6 bases). There are 14 residues in the CDR3. Trimming removed 5 bases from V and 3 bases from J, with 14 bases in between. The germline CDR1 and CDR2 sequences are MNHNS and SASEGT. The CDR3 bases are TGTGCCAGCAGTCTGCGGGACCTATTCTACGAGCAGTACTTC. Its translation: CASSLRDLFYEQYF.

In its sample, this clone was seen once. This chain connects TRBV27 to TRBJ2-1; 15 nucleotides align to TRBD2. Germline V gene data show CDR1 as MNHEY and CDR2 as SMNVEV (reference sequence). Losses at the gene ends were 3 bases for V and 2 bases for J; bases not matched to a gene: 2. The CDR3 sequence is 17 residues long. CDR3 nucleotides: TGTGCCAGCAGTTTCCGGACTAGCGGGAGGGCCTACAATGAGCAGTTCTTC. It specifies CASSFRTSGRAYNEQFF.

The chain couples TRBV5-6 to TRBJ2-3, with D perhaps TRBD1 or TRBD2 (6 bases each). Germline V gives CDR1 SGHDT, CDR2 YYEEEE. The CDR3 has 16 amino acids. Trimming removed 2 bases at V and 1 base at J, with 14 bases between. This CDR3 is CASSLLRRGGTDTQYF. The CDR3, as DNA: TGTGCCAGCAGCTTATTAAGGAGGGGGGGCACAGATACGCAGTATTTT.

Comment on this clone: This same CDR3 is encoded by further DNA sequences in the sample. The V call is TRBV7-9, the J call TRBJ2-1; 7 bases are a match to TRBD2. CDR3 size: 16 residues. The ends lost 9 bases at V and 2 bases at J; junction bases unmatched: 13. Germline CDR1 is SEHNR and CDR2 is FQNEAQ (reference sequence). CDR3 loop: CASSPRGGSAYNEQFF. As DNA, the CDR3 is TGTGCCAGTTCACCGCGAGGCGGGAGCGCCTACAATGAGCAGTTCTTC. The whole variable domain, remainder taken from reference TRBV7-9 and TRBJ2-1, is DTGVSQNPRHKITKRGQNVTFRCDPISEHNRLYWYRQTLGQGPEFLTYFQNEAQLEKSRLLSDRFSAERPKGSFSTLEIQRTEQGDSAMYLCASSPRGGSAYNEQFFGPGTRLTVL.

This clone appeared a few times. The sample contains more than one DNA sequence encoding this CDR3. Here the CDR3 DNA reads TGTGCCAGCAGCGTAGCCGGAGGGGACACTGAAGCTTTCTTT. This sequence encodes CASSVAGGDTEAFF. The chain employs TRBV9 and TRBJ1-1; D possibly corresponds to TRBD1 (5 bases). V shed 0 bases and J shed 3 bases, with 9 bases lying between them. This CDR3 comprises 14 residues. The germline gives CDR1 SGDLS, CDR2 YYNGEE.

The V call is TRBV28, the J call TRBJ1-2; TRBD1 aligns across 12 bases. V lost 10 bases, J lost 8 bases, and 5 bases stayed unmatched. The germline CDR1 and CDR2 sequences are MDHEN and SYDVKM. This CDR3 spans 12 amino acids. The CDR3 nucleotides are TGTGCCACCGGGACAGGGGGCTGGGGCTACACCTTC. Translated, it gives CATGTGGWGYTF.

There are a few counts of this clone. The J gene is TRBJ2-5, the V gene TRBV25-1, with D perhaps TRBD1 (5 bases). This CDR3 region has 18 residues. The germline CDR1 and CDR2 sequences are MGHDK and SYGVNS. Trimming left V 7 bases short and J 2 bases short, with 26 bases between. The CDR3 reads CASTFPPLRQGLQETQYF. As DNA, the CDR3 is TGTGCCAGCACCTTCCCCCCACTCCGGCAGGGCCTACAAGAGACCCAGTACTTC.

The gene calls are TRBV20-1 and TRBJ1-2; D unclear. This CDR3 has 10 amino acids. From germline, CDR1 is DFQATT and CDR2 SNEGSKA (reference sequence). The CDR3 spells CSTYVYGYTF. The CDR3 DNA reads as TGCAGCACTTACGTCTATGGCTACACCTTC.

Remarks on this clone: The same CDR3 can be traced to other DNA sequences in this sample. This chain joins TRBV9 and TRBJ2-1; a possible D gene is TRBD2 (5 bases). CDR1 is SGDLS, CDR2 YYNGEE, per germline. The CDR3 runs to 15 residues. V was pared by 0 bases and J by 4 bases, with 11 bases between. The CDR3 spells CASSVASGVYNEQFF. DNA for the CDR3: TGTGCCAGCAGCGTAGCCAGCGGAGTGTACAATGAGCAGTTCTTC.